This TCR beta chain was retrieved from a study of blood T cell repertoires in COVID-19. Trimming removed 7 bases from V and 2 bases from J; junction bases left unmatched: 8. This CDR3 has 15 amino acids. The germline V gene encodes CDR1 SNHLY and CDR2 FYNNEI. Clones were read by immunoSEQ multiplex PCR, and TCRdb kept only the in-frame ones, dropping some. This table has roughly 82,000 clones, about nine tenths appearing once. Sequencing was done on a sample of peripheral blood. The V call is TRBV2, the J call TRBJ2-1; 7 bases align to TRBD2. The clonotype originates from a woman aged 45-60 years in a cohort sampled during active COVID-19. The DNA for the CDR3 is TGTGCCAGCAAGTTGAGCGGGACGACCTACAATGAGCAGTTCTTC. Encoded protein: CASKLSGTTYNEQFF.